Listed here are 22 T cell receptor beta chains from one sample, sequenced in a study of vaccination effects on CD4 cells after COVID-19. Ahead of sequencing, the ViraFEST assay grew antigen-specific CD4+ T cells using viral peptide pools. Cultured cells yielded isolated CD4+ T cells after 10 to 11 days. Here immunoSEQ multiplex PCR was the method, and the copy in TCRdb shows in-frame clones only, minus some. Of some 11,000 clones listed, 74% were seen once; the top ten hold less than 25%. No antigen has been identified for these receptors. The sample was CD4+ T cells from PBMCs cultured with HCoV-229E spike peptides, taken before COVID-19 vaccination. Receptors were obtained from a human donor who received a COVID-19 vaccine.

This clone was counted a single time. V gene TRBV11-2 combines with J gene TRBJ2-7; 9 nucleotides match TRBD2. The V gene's germline CDR1 is SGHAT and CDR2 FQNNGV. This CDR3 region has 15 residues. With 4 bases clipped from V and 5 bases from J, the junction kept 9 bases outside the gene matches. The CDR3 nucleotides read TGTGCCAGCAGCTATCGAAGTAGCGGGAGTGACGAGCAGTACTTC. The encoded protein is CASSYRSSGSDEQYF.

This sequence joins TRBV18 and TRBJ1-1, with 9 nucleotides matching TRBD1. Germline loops: CDR1 KGHSH, CDR2 LQKENI. V lost 6 bases and J lost 8; bases outside the gene matches: 10. This CDR3 contains 14 residues. Written as DNA, the CDR3 is TGTGCCAGCTCCCAACAAAAACAGGGGGCAGAAGCTTTCTTT. This translates into CASSQQKQGAEAFF.

This chain joins TRBV19 and TRBJ2-7; the match to TRBD1 covers 10 bases. Germline lookup yields CDR1 LNHDA and CDR2 SQIVND (reference sequence). The CDR3 has 15 residues. J lost 0 bases, V lost 5 bases, and 4 bases had no gene match. In DNA form, the CDR3 reads TGTGCCAGTAGTCCGAGGACAGGGGGCTCCTACGAGCAGTACTTC. It yields the protein CASSPRTGGSYEQYF.

The V call is TRBV28, the J call TRBJ1-1, with unresolved D. The CDR3 runs to 13 residues. V was shortened by 8 bases and J by 0 bases, with 10 bases between the two germline ends. The germline gives CDR1 MDHEN, CDR2 SYDVKM. The CDR3 spells CASFGPMNTEAFF. The DNA of the CDR3 is TGTGCCAGCTTTGGCCCCATGAACACTGAAGCTTTCTTT. Based on the CDR3 plus reference TRBV28 and TRBJ1-1, the full variable domain is DVKVTQSSRYLVKRTGEKVFLECVQDMDHENMFWYRQDPGLGLRLIYFSYDVKMKEKGDIPEGYSVSREKKERFSLILESASTNQTSMYLCASFGPMNTEAFFGQGTRLTVV.

The CDR3 region is CASSTVAAASGNTIYF. CDR3 nucleotide sequence: TGTGCCAGTAGTACCGTCGCGGCGGCCTCTGGAAACACCATATATTTT. The V gene is TRBV19, the J gene TRBJ1-3; unclear D gene. Looked up from germline, CDR1 is LNHDA and CDR2 is SQIVND (reference sequence). V lost 4 bases and J lost 0, with 13 bases in between. There are 16 residues in the CDR3.

The genes are TRBV7-2 and TRBJ1-1, with D possibly TRBD1 on 5 matching bases. CDR3 size: 15 residues. The V end lost 5 bases, the J end lost 6 bases, and 19 bases lay between the germline ends. In germline, CDR1 is SGHTA, CDR2 FQGNSA. As DNA, the CDR3 is TGTGCCAGCAGCCACTACGGGACTCCGAGGGCTGAAGCTTTCTTT. Its translation: CASSHYGTPRAEAFF.

The CDR3 DNA is TGTGCCAGCAGCCGATACCCCTTGCGGGAGCTGTTTTTT. Its translation: CASSRYPLRELFF. The chain couples TRBV3-1 (or the pseudogene TRBV3-2) to TRBJ2-2; no firm D call. This CDR3 is 13 amino acids long. Germline loops: CDR1 LGHDT, CDR2 YNNKEL (reference sequence). The V end lost 4 bases, the J end lost 9 bases, and 12 bases lay between the germline ends.

There are a few counts of this clone. This chain links TRBV28 with TRBJ1-5; TRBD1 is a possible D gene (6 bases). Germline V gene lookup returns CDR1 MDHEN and CDR2 SYDVKM. The CDR3 is made up of 16 amino acids. V lost 0 bases to trimming and J lost 0 bases, with 9 bases between them. CDR3 residues: CASSLWGASSNQPQHF. The CDR3 DNA reads as TGTGCCAGCAGTTTATGGGGGGCTAGTAGCAATCAGCCCCAGCATTTT. The whole variable domain, remainder taken from reference TRBV28 and TRBJ1-5, is DVKVTQSSRYLVKRTGEKVFLECVQDMDHENMFWYRQDPGLGLRLIYFSYDVKMKEKGDIPEGYSVSREKKERFSLILESASTNQTSMYLCASSLWGASSNQPQHFGDGTRLSIL.

The genes are TRBV28 and TRBJ1-2; 7 nucleotides agree with TRBD1. The V gene's germline CDR1 is MDHEN and CDR2 SYDVKM. With V trimmed by 2 bases and J by 8 bases, 11 bases remained unmatched. This CDR3 has 15 amino acids. The CDR3: CASSLPPGQRNGYTF. CDR3 nucleotide sequence: TGTGCCAGCAGTTTACCTCCGGGACAGCGAAACGGCTACACCTTC.

This chain links TRBV18 with TRBJ1-2; weak D call: TRBD1 (6 bases). V lost 0 bases and J 3 bases, leaving 17 bases between the germline ends. Germline V gene lookup returns CDR1 KGHSH and CDR2 LQKENI. The CDR3 sequence is 17 residues long. CDR3 protein: CASSPPHTLDSYYGYTF. As DNA, the CDR3 is TGTGCCAGCTCACCACCGCATACCCTGGACAGCTACTATGGCTACACCTTC.

This sequence joins TRBV19 and TRBJ1-1; D might be TRBD1 (6 bases). Trimming cost V 3 bases and J 8 bases, with 13 bases left between them. CDR1 is LNHDA and CDR2 is SQIVND in the germline V gene (reference sequence). The CDR3 runs 13 residues. CDR3 in amino acids: CASSITRGREAFF. The CDR3 DNA reads TGTGCCAGTAGTATCACCAGGGGCCGAGAAGCTTTCTTT.

V gene TRBV6-5 combines with J gene TRBJ2-1; D perhaps matches TRBD2 (6 bases). The CDR3 is 14 amino acids. V dropped 7 bases and J dropped 6 bases, with 16 bases sitting between them. Looked up from germline, CDR1 is MNHEY and CDR2 is SVGAGI. The CDR3 nucleotides are TGTGCCAGCATCCTCCCTGGGGGGAGCAATGAGCAGTTCTTC. It encodes CASILPGGSNEQFF.

This clone was recorded once. The rearrangement links TRBV7-9 to TRBJ2-7, with D perhaps TRBD1 (5 bases). V lost 1 base and J lost 2, with 12 bases in between. CDR1 and CDR2 from the germline V gene are SEHNR and FQNEAQ (reference sequence). This CDR3 has 15 amino acids. As DNA, the CDR3 is TGTGCCAGCAGCTTAGGGGGCAGCTACACCTACGAGCAGTACTTC. It codes for CASSLGGSYTYEQYF.

This clone was recorded a few times. This chain connects TRBV3-1 (or the pseudogene TRBV3-2) to TRBJ1-2, with 8 bases aligning to TRBD1. The CDR3 runs 16 residues. After removal of 1 base from V and 11 bases from J, the junction contained 15 bases not matched to a gene. Germline V gives CDR1 LGHDT, CDR2 YNNKEL (reference sequence). Here the CDR3 reads CASSQVGNRGNTPYTF. CDR3 in DNA: TGTGCCAGCAGCCAAGTCGGGAACAGGGGGAATACCCCGTACACCTTC.

In this sample, this clone turned up a few times. Its ends do not fully match the called genes, so a read error is possible. The chain carries TRBV7-6 and TRBJ1-5; TRBD1 matches 9 bases. Germline V CDR1 and CDR2: SGHVS, FNYEAQ. The CDR3 runs to 15 residues. The CDR3 DNA reads TGTGCCAGCAGCGGGGGACAGGGTAGCAACCAGCCCCAGCATTTT. Encoded protein: CASSGGQGSNQPQHF.

The chain combines TRBV5-1 with TRBJ2-7; a weak D match, TRBD2 (6 bases). The CDR3 totals 15 residues. The germline V and J ends were trimmed by 4 bases and 0 bases, with 14 bases remaining between them. Looked up from germline, CDR1 is SGHRS and CDR2 is YFSETQ. The CDR3 bases are TGCGCCAGCAGCCCCGGGACTTCCAGCTCCTACGAGCAGTACTTC. Residues: CASSPGTSSSYEQYF.

The CDR3 sequence: CSVATGNTGELFF. The CDR3 nucleotides are TGCAGCGTCGCTACAGGGAACACCGGGGAGCTGTTTTTT. The chain links TRBV29-1 to TRBJ2-2, with D possibly TRBD1 on 5 matching bases. Trimming took off 6 bases at V and 1 base at J, with 9 bases between the two ends. The CDR3 contains 13 residues. CDR1 is SQVTM, CDR2 ANQGSEA, per germline.

Here the CDR3 reads CASSYGQGQVWTEAFF. In DNA form, the CDR3 reads TGTGCCAGCAGTTACGGCCAGGGGCAAGTGTGGACTGAAGCTTTCTTT. This chain joins TRBV6-2 or TRBV6-3 and TRBJ1-1; D may be TRBD1 (6 bases). CDR3 length equals 16 residues. Germline CDR1 and CDR2: MNHEY and SVGEGT. V was cut by 2 bases and J by 5 bases, with 18 bases left in between.

The genes are TRBV3-1 (or the pseudogene TRBV3-2) and TRBJ2-7, with 10 bases identical to TRBD2. The V gene's germline CDR1 is LGHDT and CDR2 YNNKEL (reference sequence). CDR3 length: 14 amino acids. V gave up 4 bases and J gave up 3 bases; unmatched junction bases: 3. CDR3 nucleotides: TGTGCCAGCAGCCCTAGCGGGGGCGGCTACGAGCAGTACTTC. Protein: CASSPSGGGYEQYF.

The genes are TRBV4-1 and TRBJ1-3; a weak D match, TRBD1 (5 bases). Germline loops: CDR1 MGHRA, CDR2 YSYEKL. There are 15 residues in the CDR3. The ends were cut back, 1 base at V and 0 bases at J, with 7 bases in the middle. The CDR3 DNA reads TGCGCCAGCAGCCAAGGGACAAACTCTGGAAACACCATATATTTT. It codes for CASSQGTNSGNTIYF.

The V call is TRBV6-2 or TRBV6-3, the J call TRBJ2-1, with 11 bases aligning to TRBD2. This CDR3 is built from 18 residues. Germline-derived CDR1 and CDR2 are MNHEY and SVGEGT. V lost 5 bases and J lost 0; bases outside the gene matches: 9. In nucleotides, the CDR3 is TGTGCCAGCAGTCCCGGGACTAGCGGTTTGAGCTCCTACAATGAGCAGTTCTTC. This codes for CASSPGTSGLSSYNEQFF.

This clone was detected only a few times. The chain uses TRBV10-3 and TRBJ1-2; 9 positions match TRBD1. Unmatched junction bases numbered 4, after V lost 0 bases and J lost 2 bases. The V gene's germline CDR1 is ENHRY and CDR2 SYGVKD. The CDR3 consists of 16 residues. CDR3 protein: CAISESGQGSNYGYTF. DNA of the CDR3: TGTGCCATCAGTGAGTCGGGACAGGGTTCAAACTATGGCTACACCTTC.